The rows below give T cell receptor beta chains drawn from one sample of a study of T cell repertoires in cytomegalovirus infection. A single record per CDR3 protein comes from TCRdb applying MiXCR to the reads. The repertoire holds about 150,000 distinct CDR3 sequences, with around 22% as singletons. The sequenced material came from PBMCs. All receptors come from a human donor in good health (CMV status not recorded). Some clones in this sample may be carry-over from other donors' samples. Each CDR3 is given with its conserved first and last residue. Fields, in order: clone size, J gene, CDR3 length, V gene, D gene, CDR3 DNA, CDR3 protein. The D gene is left open where the match is weak. Expanded clones get a size class; other rows say once, few or many, or leave the size out.

many | TRBJ2-3 | 15 | TRBV7-3 | - | TGTGCCAGCAGCTTTACGGGACAACGCACAGATACGCAGTATTTT | CASSFTGQRTDTQYF
many | TRBJ1-5 | 15 | TRBV4-1 | TRBD1 | TGCGCCAGCAGCCAAGGGACAGGGGGAGGTCAGCCCCAGCATTTT | CASSQGTGGGQPQHF
- | TRBJ2-1 | 16 | TRBV24-1 | - | TGTGCCACCAGTGATTTGAAAGAGAGCTCCTACAATGAGCAGTTCTTC | CATSDLKESSYNEQFF
many | TRBJ2-5 | 14 | TRBV7-2 | TRBD1 | TGTGCCAGCAGCGCCACAGGGGGTAGAGAGACCCAGTACTTC | CASSATGGRETQYF
many | TRBJ1-6 | 12 | TRBV7-8 | - | TGTGCCAGCAGCTCCGGAAATTCACCCCTCCACTTT | CASSSGNSPLHF
- | TRBJ1-2 | 13 | TRBV14 | - | TGTGCCAGCAGCCAAGTGGCAACAGGCGAGTGCACCTTC | CASSQVATGECTF
few | TRBJ2-7 | 11 | TRBV2 | - | TGTGCCAGCATCCAGACCTACGAGCAGTACTTC | CASIQTYEQYF
many | TRBJ2-1 | 11 | TRBV5-1 | - | TGCGCCAGCCGTTTCGACAATGAGCAGTTCTTC | CASRFDNEQFF
- | TRBJ2-7 | 13 | TRBV5-5 | - | TGTGCCAGCAGCACGCAACAGGGCTACGAGCAGTACTTC | CASSTQQGYEQYF
few | TRBJ2-7 | 15 | TRBV14 | TRBD2 | TGTGCCAGCAGCTCGATTGGGGGGGGGTACTACGAGCAGTACTTC | CASSSIGGGYYEQYF
- | TRBJ1-1 | 13 | TRBV11-2 | - | TGTGCCAGCAGCTTAGGCAGGGAAACTGAAGCTTTCTTT | CASSLGRETEAFF
few | TRBJ2-1 | 13 | TRBV6-5 | TRBD2 | TGTGCCAGCAAACTAGCGGGGGGGAATGAGCAGTTCTTC | CASKLAGGNEQFF
- | TRBJ2-1 | 12 | TRBV7-3 | - | TGTGCCAGCTCCAAGGCGGGGCGTGAGCAGTTCTTC | CASSKAGREQFF
- | TRBJ1-2 | 15 | TRBV4-1 | - | TGCGCCAGCACCTTAAGTAGGGACTACCTCTATGGCTACACCTTC | CASTLSRDYLYGYTF
many | TRBJ2-7 | 17 | TRBV6-2/TRBV6-3 | - | TGTGCCCGCCTTAGGGTTCCAAGGCGGCATAGCTCCTACGAGCAGTACTTC | CARLRVPRRHSSYEQYF
few | TRBJ2-2 | 14 | TRBV7-9 | - | TGTGCCAGCAGCTCGTCAGGAGGAACCGGGGAGCTGTTTTTT | CASSSSGGTGELFF
many | TRBJ1-2 | 14 | TRBV7-9 | - | TGTGCCAGCAGCTTAATGGAGGGGAACTATGGCTACACCTTC | CASSLMEGNYGYTF
many | TRBJ2-2 | 14 | TRBV7-2 | - | TGTGCCAGCAGCTTAGAGGGCCCCACCGGGGAGCTGTTTTTT | CASSLEGPTGELFF
- | TRBJ2-7 | 16 | TRBV28 | TRBD2 | TGTGCCAGCAGCCCTAGCCGGACTAGCGGTGACTACGAGCAGTACTTC | CASSPSRTSGDYEQYF
- | TRBJ1-2 | 12 | TRBV25-1 | - | TGTGCCAGCAGTTTGAAAGTGATGGGCTACACCTTC | CASSLKVMGYTF
many | TRBJ2-7 | 15 | TRBV7-2 | TRBD2 | TGTGCCAGCAGCTCAGGGACTAGCGGTATCTACGAGCAGTACTTC | CASSSGTSGIYEQYF
- | TRBJ1-3 | 15 | TRBV28 | - | TGTGCCAGCAGTCAACGGGGCCTTCCTGGAAACACCATATATTTT | CASSQRGLPGNTIYF
few | TRBJ2-7 | 15 | TRBV4-1 | - | TGCGCCAGCAGCCAAGATCAAAACAGTCCCTACGAGCAGTACTTC | CASSQDQNSPYEQYF
many | TRBJ2-7 | 15 | TRBV7-2 | TRBD2 | TGTGCCAGCAGTCGGGAGCGGGGGGAGAGCTACGAGCAGTACTTC | CASSRERGESYEQYF
many | TRBJ1-2 | 14 | TRBV7-2 | - | TGTGCCAGCAGCTTAGTATACGGCAACTATGGCTACACCTTC | CASSLVYGNYGYTF
few | TRBJ2-1 | 13 | TRBV7-6 | - | TGTGCCAGCAGCACGACTCCCCAGAATGAGCAGTTCTTC | CASSTTPQNEQFF
- | TRBJ2-7 | 13 | TRBV6-2/TRBV6-3 | - | TGTGCCAGCAGTTACGGGGGGACCTACGAGCAGTACTTC | CASSYGGTYEQYF
- | TRBJ2-3 | 12 | TRBV12-5 | - | TGTGCTAGTGGTTTAGGGGTTGATACGCAGTATTTT | CASGLGVDTQYF
- | TRBJ2-1 | 16 | TRBV20-1 | TRBD2 | TGCAGTGCTAGAGGGTTGATAGCGGGGGCAGAATATGAGCAGTTCTTC | CSARGLIAGAEYEQFF
- | TRBJ2-7 | 12 | TRBV7-8 | - | TGTGCCAGCAGCTTAGAGGACTACGAGCAGTACTTC | CASSLEDYEQYF
many | TRBJ2-1 | 14 | TRBV7-6 | - | TGTGCCAGCGGTCAGCGGGCCCCCTACAATGAGCAGTTCTTC | CASGQRAPYNEQFF
many | TRBJ2-7 | 15 | TRBV19 | - | TGTGCCAGTAGTCCCAGGGGGGACCTCTCCTACGAGCAGTACTTC | CASSPRGDLSYEQYF
- | TRBJ2-3 | 14 | TRBV20-1 | - | TGCAGTGCTACCAGCGAGGGTAGGACAGATACGCAGTATTTT | CSATSEGRTDTQYF
- | TRBJ2-2 | 14 | TRBV7-2 | - | TGTGCCAGCAGCTTAGACAGGAACACCGGGGAGCTGTTTTTT | CASSLDRNTGELFF
few | TRBJ2-3 | 15 | TRBV12-3/TRBV12-4 | - | TGTGCCAGCAGTTTTTTGCAGGGGCGAATGGATACGCAGTATTTT | CASSFLQGRMDTQYF
few | TRBJ1-6 | 16 | TRBV6-5 | TRBD1 | TGTGCCAGCAGTTACTCGGCAGGGGGCCTTAATTCACCCCTCCACTTT | CASSYSAGGLNSPLHF
many | TRBJ1-3 | 15 | TRBV7-6 | - | TGTGCCAGCAGCGTTGGAGGAGGCTCTGGAAACACCATATATTTT | CASSVGGGSGNTIYF
- | TRBJ1-1 | 15 | TRBV5-1 | - | TGCGCCAGCAGCTCCCCTGGGGTGGGGTTGGGTGAAGCTTTCTTT | CASSSPGVGLGEAFF
- | TRBJ2-5 | 14 | TRBV2 | TRBD1 | TGTGCCAGCAGGGACGGACAGGGGAGGGAGACCCAGTACTTC | CASRDGQGRETQYF
few | TRBJ1-6 | 15 | TRBV7-2 | - | TGTGCCAGCAGCCAAACTAACAACGACAGATCACCCCTCCACTTT | CASSQTNNDRSPLHF
few | TRBJ1-5 | 15 | TRBV4-1 | - | TGCGCCAGCAGCCAAGAGTGGGCACCCAATCAGCCCCAGCATTTT | CASSQEWAPNQPQHF
- | TRBJ2-3 | 14 | TRBV7-3 | - | TGTGCCAGCAGCCTTGGGCCTAGCGCGGCAACGCAGTATTTT | CASSLGPSAATQYF
many | TRBJ2-5 | 14 | TRBV28 | TRBD1 | TGTGCCAGCAGTTCAGGACAGGTCCAAGAGACCCAGTACTTC | CASSSGQVQETQYF
- | TRBJ2-7 | 16 | TRBV11-2 | TRBD2 | TGTGCCAGCAGCTTAGAGGGACTAGCGGGTTCCTACGAGCAGTACTTC | CASSLEGLAGSYEQYF
few | TRBJ1-4 | 15 | TRBV11-2 | - | TGTGCCAGCAGCTTAGGCGGGAGAACTAATGAAAAACTGTTTTTT | CASSLGGRTNEKLFF
few | TRBJ1-1 | 17 | TRBV4-2 | - | TGTGCCAGCAGCCAAGTGACTATTACAAGGGGCGGGGGTGAAGCTTTCTTT | CASSQVTITRGGGEAFF
few | TRBJ2-7 | 15 | TRBV20-1 | TRBD2 | TGCAGTGCTAGAGGGGGGACTAGCGGGAGCTACGAGCAGTACTTC | CSARGGTSGSYEQYF
- | TRBJ1-4 | 15 | TRBV18 | - | TGTGCCAGCTCACCGTATCGGGCAACTAATGAAAAACTGTTTTTT | CASSPYRATNEKLFF
few | TRBJ1-1 | 14 | TRBV12-3/TRBV12-4 | - | TGTGCCAGCAGTTTTTCCGTCCTCAACACTGAAGCTTTCTTT | CASSFSVLNTEAFF
- | TRBJ2-2 | 16 | TRBV10-3 | TRBD2 | TGTGCCATCAGTGAGAAGGAGCGGGGTGACACCGGGGAGCTGTTTTTT | CAISEKERGDTGELFF
- | TRBJ2-4 | 15 | TRBV28 | TRBD2 | TGTGCCAGCAGTTTTTGGGGGGGGGCCAAAAACATTCAGTACTTC | CASSFWGGAKNIQYF
few | TRBJ2-7 | 15 | TRBV28 | - | TGTGCCAGCAGCGCGCCTTCGTCGTTTAGCTACGAGCAGTACTTC | CASSAPSSFSYEQYF
many | TRBJ2-1 | 16 | TRBV4-1 | TRBD2 | TGCGCCAGCAGCCAAGATAGAGCGGGGGGTCTCAATGAGCAGTTCTTC | CASSQDRAGGLNEQFF
- | TRBJ2-7 | 14 | TRBV6-1 | - | TGTGCCAGCAGTTACGGGGAGGGGGCGAGCGAGCAGTACTTC | CASSYGEGASEQYF
- | TRBJ1-6 | 14 | TRBV6-1 | TRBD1 | TGTGCCAGCTACCGACAGGGGTTCAATTCACCCCTCCACTTT | CASYRQGFNSPLHF
many | TRBJ1-3 | 15 | TRBV7-9 | - | TGTGCCAGCAGCTTAGCGGAGGCCTCTGGAAACACCATATATTTT | CASSLAEASGNTIYF
few | TRBJ1-2 | 18 | TRBV28 | TRBD1 | TGTGCCAGCAGTCCGGGTTTAACGTCCAGACAGGGTAGAAGAGGCTACACCTTC | CASSPGLTSRQGRRGYTF
- | TRBJ2-7 | 12 | TRBV6-5 | - | TGTGCCAGCAGATCCCCCGGGTACGGGCAGTACTTC | CASRSPGYGQYF
few | TRBJ2-1 | 11 | TRBV5-1 | - | TGCGCCAGCACTCTGGGCAAAGAGCAGTTCTTC | CASTLGKEQFF